This T cell receptor beta chain was captured by sequencing in a study of PD-L1 blockade in urothelial cancer. As for the study in general: There were a median of roughly 140,000 T cells in blood samples.

TCRdb's copy holds only in-frame clones and misses some; the assay was immunoSEQ multiplex PCR. The table lists under 70,000 clones, 88% of them singletons. Points from the study as a whole: Pretreatment clonality of the blood TCR repertoire below the median was predictive of superior survival.

Indicated time point: peripheral blood 6 weeks after treatment start. The germline CDR1 and CDR2 sequences are SGDLS and YYNGEE. Trimming removed 0 bases at V and 3 bases at J, with 10 bases between. This CDR3 spans 15 amino acids. The sample holds one count of this clone. Its target is unknown. The clonotype was recovered from a man in his sixties with urothelial cancer. This specimen was PBMCs, taken around atezolizumab (anti-PD-L1) treatment. The V and J genes are TRBV9 and TRBJ1-3, with D hard to call. The CDR3 loop reads CASSVETTRGNTIYF. In DNA form, the CDR3 reads TGTGCCAGCAGCGTAGAAACCACGCGTGGAAACACCATATATTTT.